These 5 T cell receptor beta chains were sequenced from one sample in a study of shared T cell receptors in the human thymus. Measured with immunoSEQ multiplex PCR; TCRdb has only the in-frame clones, and not every one. The sample has about 380,000 clones, approximately 95% seen once; the top ten hold approximately 0.018%. Material for sequencing was thymocytes. The receptors were sampled from a human donor.

The chain employs TRBV10-3 and TRBJ1-1, with no clear D. Germline V gene sequence: CDR1 ENHRY, CDR2 SYGVKD. The CDR3 has 14 amino acids. V lost 2 bases and J lost 0, with 7 bases in between. The CDR3 DNA follows: TGTGCCATCAGTGAGCCCTCATTGAACACTGAAGCTTTCTTT. Amino acids: CAISEPSLNTEAFF.

Concerning this clone itself: Compared with germline, one end of the junction differs, possibly owing to a read error. The J gene is TRBJ2-1, the V gene TRBV6-6; 7 nucleotides agree with TRBD2. Germline-derived CDR1 and CDR2 are MNHNY and SVGAGI (reference sequence). The CDR3 is 16 amino acids. The CDR3 DNA follows: TGTGCCAGCACTTACGATCTAGCGGCGCCTTACAATGAGCAGTTCTTC. This gives the protein CASTYDLAAPYNEQFF.

The sample holds one count of this clone. The rearrangement links TRBV19 to TRBJ1-1; TRBD1 agrees at 7 bases. With 7 bases clipped from V and 4 bases from J, the junction kept 9 bases outside the gene matches. Germline loops: CDR1 LNHDA, CDR2 SQIVND (reference sequence). This CDR3 comprises 14 residues. The CDR3 DNA reads as TGTGCCAGTATATTCGACAGGGATGCCACTGAAGCTTTCTTT. Protein product: CASIFDRDATEAFF.

The chain couples TRBV27 to TRBJ2-2; weak D call: TRBD1 (5 bases). Trimming took off 4 bases at V and 5 bases at J, with 8 bases between the two ends. This CDR3 spans 13 amino acids. From germline, CDR1 is MNHEY and CDR2 SMNVEV (reference sequence). The CDR3 sequence is CASSSKGTGELFF. CDR3 DNA sequence: TGTGCCAGCAGTTCTAAGGGGACCGGGGAGCTGTTTTTT.

Remarks on this clone: This specimen includes other DNA sequences encoding the same CDR3. The chain employs TRBV6-6 and TRBJ1-1; no clear D gene. Trimming stripped 3 bases from V and 5 bases from J, with 7 bases between. The CDR3 runs to 12 residues. CDR1 is MNHNY, CDR2 SVGAGI, per germline (reference sequence). DNA for the CDR3: TGTGCCAGCAGTTATCTGGGGACTGAAGCTTTCTTT. This codes for CASSYLGTEAFF.